One and the same sample provided the 13 T cell receptor beta chains below, sequenced in a study of molecular identifiers for immune sequencing clone quantification. MiXCR, applied by TCRdb to the PCR reads, yields one record per CDR3 protein. The repertoire holds some 100,000 distinct CDR3 sequences, around a third seen once, with around 4% in the top ten. Sequenced: naive CD8+ T cells from blood, with Jurkat cell RNA spiked in. As to subset: FACS-sorted CD8+CD4-CCR7+CD45RA+ naive T cells. The receptors were gathered from a human donor in good health. Some libraries in this study had Jurkat cell RNA spiked in.

On this clonotype: One junction end does not reproduce the germline sequence, and a read error may be involved. The chain has TRBV6-6 and TRBJ2-3; 10 bases map to TRBD2. CDR1 and CDR2 from the germline V gene are MNHNY and SVGAGI (reference sequence). The CDR3 is 12 amino acids. This CDR3 is CASSSSKREGHF. CDR3 nucleotide sequence: TGTGCCAGCAGCTCCAGCAAGCGGGAGGGGCATTTT.

CDR3 bases: TGTGCCAGCAGCCCCGGACTAGCGGGAGTAAGGGATACGCAGTATTTT. Its translation: CASSPGLAGVRDTQYF. The chain couples TRBV13 to TRBJ2-3, with 13 bases that match TRBD2. V shed 5 bases and J 6 bases; nucleotides not matched to a gene: 8. CDR3 length equals 16 residues. The V gene's germline CDR1 is PRHDT and CDR2 FYEKMQ (reference sequence).

In regard to this clonotype: A read error is possible here, since a much larger clone lies one base away. The chain employs TRBV7-8 and TRBJ2-6, with D maybe TRBD2 (5 bases). This CDR3 spans 16 amino acids. The germline V gene encodes CDR1 SGHVS and CDR2 FQNEAQ. V lost 5 bases and J 0 bases, leaving 11 bases between the germline ends. CDR3 sequence: CASSAGVRSGANVLTF. CDR3 sequence (DNA): TGTGCCAGCAGCGCCGGGGTACGCTCTGGGGCCAACGTCCTGACTTTC.

Regarding this clonotype: A read error may produce the germline difference seen at one junction end. CDR3 nucleotides: TGTGCCAGCAGCCCCATCGGAAGCTTGGGCAATGAACAGTTCTTC. It is translated as CASSPIGSLGNEQFF. The chain has TRBV7-9 and TRBJ2-1; D gene ambiguous. The CDR3 has 15 amino acids. Per germline, CDR1 SEHNR and CDR2 FQNEAQ (reference sequence).

Regarding this clonotype: This CDR3 fails to terminate in the conserved phenylalanine or tryptophan, so it likely reflects a read error. The gene calls are TRBV7-9 and TRBJ2-7, with D perhaps TRBD1 (6 bases). V was cut by 5 bases and J by 3 bases, with 14 bases left in between. Per the germline V gene, CDR1 is SEHNR and CDR2 is FQNEAQ (reference sequence). The CDR3 contains 14 residues. As DNA, the CDR3 is TGTGCCAGCAGCACAACTAGGACAGTCTACGAGCAGTACATC. Amino acid sequence: CASSTTRTVYEQYI.

This clonotype has ten or more counts. The rearrangement uses TRBV4-3 and TRBJ2-3, with 10 bases fitting TRBD2. This CDR3 is built from 16 residues. CDR1 and CDR2 from the germline V gene are LGHNA and YSLEER. The ends lost 2 bases at V and 1 base at J; junction bases unmatched: 3. The DNA of the CDR3 is TGCGCCAGCAGCCAACACCTAGCGGGGGGCACAGATACGCAGTATTTT. Residues: CASSQHLAGGTDTQYF.

Written as DNA, the CDR3 is TGTGCCAGCAGAAACTCCATTTTTGGCACCGAGACCCAGTACTTC. This codes for CASRNSIFGTETQYF. The chain is built from TRBV28 and TRBJ2-5; D gene uncertain. The CDR3 is 15 residues long. The V gene lost 6 bases and the J gene lost 5 bases, with 19 bases spanning the gap. Germline assignment: CDR1 MDHEN and CDR2 SYDVKM.

In this sample, this clonotype turned up a few times. The gene calls are TRBV12-3 or TRBV12-4 and TRBJ1-3; the match to TRBD1 covers 8 bases. J was trimmed by 3 bases and V by 5 bases; bases with no gene match: 6. This CDR3 has 15 residues. The chain's CDR3 is CASSTEDRVGNTIYF. The CDR3 DNA reads TGTGCCAGCAGTACAGAGGACAGGGTTGGAAACACCATATATTTT.

A few counts support this clonotype. The J gene is TRBJ2-3, the V gene TRBV28, with TRBD1 identical over 7 bases. Germline lookup yields CDR1 MDHEN and CDR2 SYDVKM. Losses at the gene ends were 6 bases for V and 4 bases for J; bases not matched to a gene: 7. This CDR3 spans 14 amino acids. The DNA of the CDR3 is TGTGCCAGCAGGATACAGGGGTCCCCAGATACGCAGTATTTT. This gives the protein CASRIQGSPDTQYF.

The rearrangement links TRBV6-2 or TRBV6-3 to TRBJ2-5; 8 nucleotides align to TRBD2. After removal of 6 bases from V and 4 bases from J, the junction contained 7 bases not matched to a gene. The CDR3 extends over 14 amino acids. Germline CDR1 reads MNHEY; CDR2 reads SVGEGT. DNA of the CDR3: TGTGCCAGCAGAATTAGCGGGAAGGGAGAGACCCAGTACTTC. The encoded protein is CASRISGKGETQYF.

The chain couples TRBV6-6 to TRBJ2-5; D uncertain. CDR3 length equals 12 residues. Germline CDR1 is MNHNY and CDR2 is SVGAGI (reference sequence). V lost 2 bases and J lost 4, with 5 bases in between. The CDR3 DNA is TGTGCCAGCAGTTACGGGGTAGAGACCCAGTACTTC. Translated, it gives CASSYGVETQYF.

A word on this clonotype: The junction shows a germline mismatch at one end, possibly a read error. The chain couples TRBV29-1 to TRBJ2-2, with D possibly TRBD2 on 6 matching bases. This CDR3 has 12 amino acids. Germline CDR1 SQVTM, CDR2 ANQGSEA. The CDR3: CSVVGITGGLFF. DNA of the CDR3: TGCAGCGTTGTCGGGATCACCGGGGGGCTGTTTTTT.

This clonotype was found many times. The chain carries TRBV7-9 and TRBJ2-1; TRBD1 matches 7 bases. The V segment lost 5 bases and the J segment 6 bases; nucleotides outside the gene matches: 1. The germline CDR1 and CDR2 sequences are SEHNR and FQNEAQ (reference sequence). This CDR3 has 12 amino acids. CDR3 in amino acids: CASSRTGNEQFF. The CDR3 DNA sequence: TGTGCCAGCAGCCGGACAGGCAATGAGCAGTTCTTC.